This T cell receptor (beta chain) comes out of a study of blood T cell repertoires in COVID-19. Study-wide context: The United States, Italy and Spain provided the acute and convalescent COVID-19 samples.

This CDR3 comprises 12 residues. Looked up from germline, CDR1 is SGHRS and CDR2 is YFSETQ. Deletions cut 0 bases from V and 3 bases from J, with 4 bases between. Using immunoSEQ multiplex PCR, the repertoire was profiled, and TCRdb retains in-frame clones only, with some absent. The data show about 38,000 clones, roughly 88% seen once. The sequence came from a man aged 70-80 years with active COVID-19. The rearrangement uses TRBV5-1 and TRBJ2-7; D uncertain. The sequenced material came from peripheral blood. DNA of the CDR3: TGCGCCAGCAGCTTGGGAGGCTACGAGCAGTACTTC. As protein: CASSLGGYEQYF.